These 8 T cell receptor beta chains were sequenced from one sample in a study of molecular identifiers for immune sequencing clone quantification. Via MiXCR, TCRdb re-called the PCR reads, giving one row per CDR3 protein. Of some 97,000 distinct CDR3 sequences listed, approximately 24% are singletons. The sequencing input was naive CD8+ T cells from blood, with Jurkat cell RNA spiked in. The subset denotes: FACS-sorted CD8+CD4-CCR7+CD45RA+ naive T cells. The receptors here all came from a human donor in good health. Some libraries in this study had Jurkat cell RNA spiked in.

The chain has TRBV28 and TRBJ2-7, with 10 bases fitting TRBD1. Germline V CDR1 and CDR2: MDHEN, SYDVKM. V was pared by 5 bases and J by 3 bases, with 10 bases of the junction left unmatched. This CDR3 comprises 16 residues. The CDR3 loop is CASSPLDRGLYYEQYF. The DNA for the CDR3 is TGTGCCAGCAGTCCCCTTGACAGGGGGCTCTACTACGAGCAGTACTTC.

This clonotype has just a few counts. The CDR3 DNA sequence: TGTGCCAGCAGCTGGAACTCCGGGGCCGGCAATGAGCAGTTCTTC. Protein sequence: CASSWNSGAGNEQFF. The rearrangement links TRBV7-9 to TRBJ2-1; the D gene could be TRBD1 or TRBD2 (5 bases each). V lost 4 bases and J 6 bases, leaving 16 bases between the germline ends. This CDR3 has 15 residues. The V gene's germline CDR1 is SEHNR and CDR2 FQNEAQ (reference sequence).

Ten or more counts support this clonotype. The chain carries TRBV9 and TRBJ2-3, with D perhaps TRBD2 (5 bases). Germline-derived CDR1 and CDR2 are SGDLS and YYNGEE. Trimming removed 4 bases from V and 9 bases from J, with 24 bases in between. The CDR3 length is 16 residues. The CDR3 is CASSTKKSGLEETQYF. The CDR3 nucleotides are TGTGCCAGCAGCACTAAGAAATCAGGACTCGAGGAAACGCAGTATTTT.

At least ten counts were recorded for this clonotype. CDR3 sequence: CSARDLGGQETQYF. The DNA for the CDR3 is TGCAGTGCTAGAGATTTAGGAGGCCAAGAGACCCAGTACTTC. The chain combines TRBV20-1 with TRBJ2-5, with a tentative D call TRBD2 (5 bases). Germline CDR1 is DFQATT and CDR2 is SNEGSKA (reference sequence). CDR3 length: 14 amino acids. The germline V and J ends were trimmed by 0 bases and 1 base, with 9 bases remaining between them.

In the case of this clonotype: The conserved final phenylalanine or tryptophan is absent from the CDR3, which likely points to a read error. CDR3 nucleotide sequence: TGTGCCAGCAGCGTGAGGGCAGGGTACTCCTGCAATGAGCAGTTCCTC. Translated: CASSVRAGYSCNEQFL. The chain has TRBV9 and TRBJ2-1, with D perhaps assigned TRBD1 or TRBD2 (5 bases each). The V gene's germline CDR1 is SGDLS and CDR2 YYNGEE. This CDR3 has 16 amino acids.

The sample holds many counts of this clonotype. The chain uses TRBV3-1 and TRBJ2-3, with 7 bases fitting TRBD1. The V gene end was trimmed by 0 bases and the J gene end by 5 bases; junction bases not matched to a gene: 14. In germline, CDR1 is LGHDT, CDR2 YNNKEL (reference sequence). The length of the CDR3 is 18 residues. Here the CDR3 reads CASSQEYPGTVGEDTQYF. In DNA, the CDR3 is TGTGCCAGCAGCCAAGAGTATCCCGGGACAGTGGGGGAAGATACGCAGTATTTT.

This clonotype has at least ten counts. This chain connects TRBV7-6 to TRBJ2-7; 9 nucleotides line up with TRBD2. CDR3 length: 14 residues. Germline V gives CDR1 SGHVS, CDR2 FNYEAQ. V lost 4 bases, J lost 4 bases, and 5 bases stayed unmatched. CDR3 loop: CASSSLAGEYEQYF. The CDR3 DNA reads as TGTGCCAGCAGCTCCTTAGCGGGAGAGTACGAGCAGTACTTC.

In its sample, this clonotype was seen many times. The chain joins TRBV11-3 to TRBJ1-5; D is undetermined. The CDR3 is 17 amino acids. V lost 2 bases to trimming and J lost 4 bases, with 18 bases between them. From germline, CDR1 is SGHNT and CDR2 YENEEA. The CDR3 is CASSLSFLPPQNQPQHF. CDR3 bases: TGTGCCAGCAGCTTATCGTTCCTCCCCCCCCAAAATCAGCCCCAGCATTTT. The whole variable domain, filled in from reference TRBV11-3 and TRBJ1-5, reads EAGVVQSPRYKIIEKKQPVAFWCNPISGHNTLYWYLQNLGQGPELLIRYENEEAVDDSQLPKDRFSAERLKGVDSTLKIQPAELGDSAVYLCASSLSFLPPQNQPQHFGDGTRLSIL.